This T cell receptor (beta chain) was retrieved from a study of OX40 agonist ivuxolimab in advanced cancers. The CDR3 consists of 15 residues. V was trimmed by 4 bases and J by 7 bases, leaving 18 bases between them. The germline V gene encodes CDR1 SGHDT and CDR2 YYEEEE. TCRdb keeps only in-frame clones here, not all; method: immunoSEQ multiplex PCR. The sample yields 100,000 or so clones, 75% to 95% seen once. The chain uses TRBV5-6 and TRBJ2-1, with D possibly being TRBD1 or TRBD2 (5 bases each). The material sequenced was CD4+ or CD8+ T cells sorted from blood, taken in a trial of the OX40 agonist ivuxolimab. The source is an adult with an advanced solid tumor such as melanoma, head and neck, liver or kidney cancer. The chain's CDR3 is CASSPPGAVGNEQFF. In DNA, the CDR3 is TGTGCCAGCAGCCCACCCGGGGCAGTTGGAAATGAGCAGTTCTTC.